The 15 T cell receptor beta chains below were found in one sample sequenced in a study of OX40 agonist ivuxolimab in advanced cancers. The method behind the library was the immunoSEQ multiplex PCR assay. Drawn from immuneACCESS, this table holds only the in-frame rearrangements with V and J called that TCRdb kept. Clones are partly lost; checked studies trace under half to an unresolved V gene and leave the rest unexplained. The sample table lists approximately 40,000 clones, approximately 79% of them with a count of one. The ten largest make up 7.6% of the sample. This specimen consisted of CD4+ or CD8+ T cells sorted from blood, obtained in a trial of the OX40 agonist ivuxolimab. The receptors were gathered from an adult with an advanced solid tumor such as melanoma, head and neck, liver or kidney cancer.

This clone counts as medium-sized. The V and J genes are TRBV6-5 and TRBJ2-7; D perhaps matches TRBD1 (5 bases). V was cut by 4 bases and J by 3 bases, with 13 bases left in between. Germline CDR1 reads MNHEY; CDR2 reads SVGAGI. The CDR3 is 14 residues long. This CDR3 is CASSSPPGFYEQYF. The CDR3 nucleotides read TGTGCCAGCAGTTCGCCCCCAGGGTTCTACGAGCAGTACTTC.

This chain joins TRBV13 and TRBJ2-7; 9 bases map to TRBD2. Per the germline V gene, CDR1 is PRHDT and CDR2 is FYEKMQ (reference sequence). Trimming cost V 1 base and J 4 bases; bases outside gene matches: 11. The CDR3 is 17 amino acids. CDR3 sequence: CASSLADGSGRSYEQYF. The CDR3 region has the DNA TGTGCCAGCAGCTTAGCGGATGGGAGCGGGAGGAGTTACGAGCAGTACTTC.

This clone was recorded only once. For the CDR3, the DNA is TGTGCCAGCAGCTTAGCGCTCGGGAACACTGAAGCTTTCTTT. It yields the protein CASSLALGNTEAFF. V and J are TRBV7-2 and TRBJ1-1; D call uncertain. CDR1 SGHTA and CDR2 FQGNSA come from the germline V gene. V lost 0 bases and J lost 1, with 6 bases in between. The CDR3 consists of 14 residues.

This CDR3 reads CASSPRERGYGYTF. As DNA, the CDR3 is TGTGCCAGCAGCCCAAGGGAACGGGGCTATGGCTACACCTTC. This chain joins TRBV11-2 and TRBJ1-2; no firm D call. CDR3 length equals 14 residues. The germline V and J ends were trimmed by 5 bases and 4 bases, with 14 bases remaining between them. CDR1 is SGHAT and CDR2 is FQNNGV in the germline V gene.

The V and J genes are TRBV2 and TRBJ1-2; 7 nucleotides align to TRBD1. This CDR3 spans 14 amino acids. V lost 7 bases to trimming and J lost 2 bases; unmatched junction nucleotides: 7. Germline V gives CDR1 SNHLY, CDR2 FYNNEI. The CDR3, as DNA: TGTGCCAGCACTCAAGGGGGCGGGAACTATGGCTACACCTTC. Translation: CASTQGGGNYGYTF.

The chain joins TRBV10-3 to TRBJ1-2; 7 positions match TRBD1. The germline V gene encodes CDR1 ENHRY and CDR2 SYGVKD. The CDR3 length is 15 residues. V shed 6 bases, J shed 3 bases, and the junction held 10 bases outside the gene matches. CDR3 amino acids: CAIRLMTGKDYGYTF. The CDR3 DNA is TGTGCCATCAGACTAATGACAGGGAAGGACTATGGCTACACCTTC.

The chain joins TRBV10-3 to TRBJ1-2, with TRBD1 identical over 11 bases. Germline lookup yields CDR1 ENHRY and CDR2 SYGVKD. This CDR3 contains 14 residues. Trimming at V came to 10 bases and at J to 6 bases, leaving 10 bases not matched to a gene. The CDR3 protein is CATIPGTGGDGYTF. CDR3 bases: TGTGCCACTATACCCGGGACAGGGGGTGATGGCTACACCTTC.

The rearrangement links TRBV9 to TRBJ2-2; D not resolved. The germline CDR1 and CDR2 sequences are SGDLS and YYNGEE. V was trimmed by 0 bases and J by 5 bases, leaving 8 bases between them. This CDR3 comprises 14 residues. This CDR3 reads CASSVVMGTGELFF. DNA of the CDR3: TGTGCCAGCAGCGTAGTCATGGGAACCGGGGAGCTGTTTTTT.

This chain joins TRBV30 and TRBJ2-2; 14 bases are shared with TRBD2. V shed 4 bases and J 3 bases; nucleotides not matched to a gene: 1. This CDR3 spans 15 amino acids. In germline, CDR1 is GTSNPN, CDR2 SVGIG (reference sequence). The CDR3 DNA is TGTGCCTGGATGACTAGCGGGAGGGACACCGGGGAGCTGTTTTTT. It yields the protein CAWMTSGRDTGELFF.

This clone appeared once. This chain uses TRBV6-1 with TRBJ1-3, with 9 bases fitting TRBD1. CDR3 length: 14 amino acids. CDR1 and CDR2 from the germline V gene are MNHNS and SASEGT. V was clipped by 9 bases and J by 7 bases; unmatched bases: 10. In nucleotides, the CDR3 is TGTGCCAGTCTTGGGACAGGGCCCACGAACACCATATATTTT. This encodes CASLGTGPTNTIYF.

CDR3 residues: CASSFFVYEQYF. The DNA for the CDR3 is TGTGCCAGCAGCTTTTTCGTCTACGAGCAGTACTTC. This chain connects TRBV5-8 to TRBJ2-7; D unclear. Germline V gene lookup returns CDR1 SGHTS and CDR2 YDEGEE. V lost 2 bases to trimming and J lost 3 bases, with 6 bases between them. The CDR3 covers 12 residues. Full variable domain (missing parts from reference TRBV5-8 and TRBJ2-7): EAGVTQSPTHLIKTRGQQATLRCSPISGHTSVYWYQQALGLGLQFLLWYDEGEERNRGNFPPRFSGRQFPNYSSELNVNALELEDSALYLCASSFFVYEQYFGPGTRLTVT.

This chain links TRBV5-1 with TRBJ2-5, with 12 bases identical to TRBD2. The CDR3 is 16 residues long. The germline CDR1 and CDR2 sequences are SGHRS and YFSETQ. Trimming at V came to 0 bases and at J to 5 bases, leaving 5 bases not matched to a gene. This CDR3 reads CASSLDLAGGAETQYF. The CDR3 DNA reads as TGCGCCAGCAGCTTGGACCTAGCGGGAGGGGCGGAGACCCAGTACTTC.

The genes are TRBV5-4 and TRBJ2-1, with D perhaps assigned TRBD1 or TRBD2 (5 bases each). V was clipped by 0 bases and J by 9 bases, with 10 bases between them. CDR3 length: 13 amino acids. Germline-derived CDR1 and CDR2 are SGHNT and YYREEE (reference sequence). The CDR3 sequence: CASSLDRDGEQFF. In nucleotides, the CDR3 is TGTGCCAGCAGCTTGGATCGGGACGGTGAGCAGTTCTTC.

The genes are TRBV30 and TRBJ2-7; TRBD2 matches at 8 bases. From germline, CDR1 is GTSNPN and CDR2 SVGIG (reference sequence). V shed 1 base and J 1 base; nucleotides not matched to a gene: 9. The CDR3 has 16 residues. This CDR3 reads CAWSDFTSGYSYEQYF. For the CDR3, the DNA is TGTGCCTGGAGTGACTTTACTAGCGGATATTCCTACGAGCAGTACTTC.

The sample holds one count of this clone. The sample holds other DNA sequences that translate to the same CDR3. The chain employs TRBV7-6 and TRBJ2-1; 8 positions match TRBD1. CDR1 is SGHVS and CDR2 is FNYEAQ in the germline V gene. The CDR3 contains 15 residues. Trimming cost V 3 bases and J 6 bases; bases outside gene matches: 7. CDR3 bases: TGTGCCAGCAGCTTGACAGGGGTCACGGTCAATGAGCAGTTCTTC. Protein: CASSLTGVTVNEQFF. The full variable domain, with the rest looked up from reference TRBV7-6 and TRBJ2-1, is GAGVSQSPRYKVTKRGQDVALRCDPISGHVSLYWYRQALGQGPEFLTYFNYEAQQDKSGLPNDRFSAERPEGSISTLTIQRTEQRDSAMYRCASSLTGVTVNEQFFGPGTRLTVL.